These T cell receptor beta chains were read from a single sample in a study of blood T cell repertoires in COVID-19. The data were produced by immunoSEQ multiplex PCR, yet TCRdb's version contains in-frame clones alone and is incomplete. The sample gives about 110,000 clones, about 83% of which show up once; approximately 4.1% is in the top ten. The sample taken for sequencing was peripheral blood. Receptor source: a woman aged 70 to 79 with acute or convalescent COVID-19. Each CDR3 is given with its conserved first and last residue. The order of the fields is V gene, clone size, J gene, D gene, CDR3 protein, CDR3 DNA. The D gene is left open where the match is weak. Where a row states a size, it is once, few, many or the class of an expanded clone; other rows omit it.

>TRBV19|NA|TRBJ2-7|TRBD1
CASSILRTGSTYEQYF
TGTGCCAGTAGTATATTGCGGACAGGGTCGACCTACGAGCAGTACTTC
>TRBV19|NA|TRBJ2-1|TRBD2
CASSIEIAGGPNEQFF
TGTGCCAGTAGTATAGAGATAGCGGGAGGGCCCAATGAGCAGTTCTTC
>TRBV6-5|NA|TRBJ2-3|NA
CASSKEGASTDTQYF
TGTGCCAGCAGCAAGGAGGGGGCGAGCACAGATACGCAGTATTTT
>TRBV28|once|TRBJ2-1|TRBD2
CASTPPVLAVNGNEQFF
TGTGCCAGCACCCCCCCCGTACTAGCGGTAAACGGCAATGAGCAGTTCTTC
>TRBV5-1|NA|TRBJ2-7|NA
CASSLAPESREQYF
TGCGCCAGCAGCTTGGCCCCCGAGTCGCGAGAGCAGTACTTC
>TRBV19|NA|TRBJ2-3|TRBD1
CATIPQGAVDTQYF
TGTGCCACCATTCCGCAGGGGGCGGTAGATACGCAGTATTTT
>TRBV6-5|NA|TRBJ2-5|NA
CASRTGGGLETQYF
TGTGCCAGCAGAACCGGTGGCGGGTTAGAGACCCAGTACTTC
>TRBV6-5|NA|TRBJ1-1|TRBD1
CASVDRGLSEAFF
TGTGCCAGCGTCGACAGGGGGCTGTCTGAAGCTTTCTTT
>TRBV11-2|NA|TRBJ1-3|NA
CASSQQRAPRGNTIYF
TGTGCCAGCAGCCAGCAGCGGGCCCCCCGGGGAAACACCATATATTTT
>TRBV30|NA|TRBJ2-7|NA
CAWSHRAYEQYF
TGTGCCTGGAGCCACAGGGCCTACGAGCAGTACTTC
>TRBV19|NA|TRBJ1-6|TRBD1
CASSVTGPPNSPLHF
TGTGCCAGTAGTGTGACAGGGCCTCCGAATTCACCCCTCCACTTT
>TRBV9|NA|TRBJ1-2|TRBD1
CASSVEVWDRENGYTF
TGTGCCAGCAGCGTGGAGGTGTGGGACAGGGAAAACGGCTACACCTTC
>TRBV7-9|once|TRBJ1-5|TRBD1
CASSLGQGRNQPQHF
TGTGCCAGCAGCTTAGGACAGGGGAGAAATCAGCCCCAGCATTTT
>TRBV29-1|NA|TRBJ1-1|NA
CSSTSGQNTEAFF
TGCAGCTCGACCAGCGGTCAGAACACTGAAGCTTTCTTT
>TRBV6-5|NA|TRBJ1-1|NA
CASTEVRAFF
TGTGCCAGCACCGAAGTACGGGCTTTCTTT
>TRBV28|NA|TRBJ1-1|NA
CASSLNRVGSTEAFF
TGTGCCAGCAGTCTCAACAGGGTTGGGAGCACTGAAGCTTTCTTT
>TRBV30|NA|TRBJ2-5|TRBD2
CAWSVGSGRGQETQYF
TGTGCCTGGAGTGTAGGGAGCGGGAGAGGGCAAGAGACCCAGTACTTC
>TRBV29-1|few|TRBJ1-5|TRBD1
CSVRTGSGQPQHF
TGCAGCGTGCGGACAGGGTCGGGTCAGCCCCAGCATTTT
>TRBV28|NA|TRBJ2-7|TRBD2
CASSSRATSGYEQYF
TGTGCCAGCAGTTCACGTGCGACTAGCGGCTACGAGCAGTACTTC
>TRBV5-1|NA|TRBJ2-1|TRBD2
CASSLGAGGVNEQFF
TGCGCCAGCAGCTTAGGAGCGGGGGGCGTAAATGAGCAGTTCTTC
>TRBV9|few|TRBJ1-1|NA
CASSTDGDTEAFF
TGTGCCAGCAGCACAGACGGGGACACTGAAGCTTTCTTT
>TRBV5-1|NA|TRBJ2-2|TRBD2
CASSSKGLARVSNTGELFF
TGCGCCAGCAGTAGCAAGGGACTAGCGCGAGTCTCGAACACCGGGGAGCTGTTTTTT
>TRBV18|NA|TRBJ2-1|NA
CASSLTELWSYNEQFF
TGTGCCAGCTCACTTACGGAGCTGTGGTCCTACAATGAGCAGTTCTTC
>TRBV21-1|few|TRBJ1-6|NA
CASSITAAYNSPLHF
TGTGCCAGCAGCATTACGGCGGCGTATAATTCACCCCTCCACTTT
>TRBV5-6|NA|TRBJ1-4|TRBD1
CASSIKRDRVEKLFF
TGTGCCAGCAGCATCAAACGGGACAGAGTGGAAAAACTGTTTTTT
>TRBV7-3|few|TRBJ2-1|TRBD2
CASSLNSGSRNEQFF
TGTGCCAGCAGCTTAAATAGCGGGAGTCGGAATGAGCAGTTCTTC
>TRBV7-2|NA|TRBJ1-3|TRBD1
CASSSLGQGLNTIYF
TGTGCCAGCAGCTCCCTCGGACAGGGATTAAACACCATATATTTT
>TRBV29-1|NA|TRBJ2-1|TRBD2
CSSIIAGGPYNEQFF
TGCAGCTCAATTATAGCGGGAGGCCCCTACAATGAGCAGTTCTTC
>TRBV2|NA|TRBJ2-2|TRBD2
CASSDPVGTSGNTGELFF
TGTGCCAGCAGTGATCCGGTTGGGACTAGCGGTAACACCGGGGAGCTGTTTTTT
>TRBV7-3|NA|TRBJ2-3|NA
CASSSGLQKSTDTQYF
TGTGCCAGCAGCTCGGGACTCCAGAAGAGCACAGATACGCAGTATTTT
>TRBV19|NA|TRBJ1-2|TRBD1
CASSTGQASHYGYTF
TGTGCCAGTTCTACGGGACAGGCCTCTCACTATGGCTACACCTTC
>TRBV3-1/TRBV3-2|few|TRBJ2-7|TRBD2
CASSQELRGLAAEQYF
TGTGCCAGCAGCCAAGAGCTGCGAGGACTAGCTGCCGAGCAGTACTTC
>TRBV4-3|NA|TRBJ2-5|TRBD2
CASSQEGLAGQETQYF
TGCGCCAGCAGCCAGGAGGGACTAGCGGGGCAAGAGACCCAGTACTTC
>TRBV7-2|NA|TRBJ1-6|TRBD1
CASSYGTGANSPLHF
TGTGCCAGCAGCTACGGGACAGGGGCAAATTCACCCCTCCACTTT
>TRBV2|once|TRBJ2-7|TRBD2
CASSEAITGTSAYEQYF
TGTGCCAGCAGTGAAGCGATAACCGGGACTAGTGCCTACGAGCAGTACTTC
>TRBV2|NA|TRBJ2-7|TRBD2
CASSFYSGTLDEQYF
TGTGCCAGCAGTTTCTATAGCGGGACCTTGGACGAGCAGTACTTC
>TRBV19|NA|TRBJ2-2|NA
CASSLRTASAGELFF
TGTGCCAGTAGCCTCAGGACTGCTTCGGCCGGGGAGCTGTTTTTT
>TRBV27|NA|TRBJ2-2|NA
CASSLKTGGANTGELFF
TGTGCCAGCAGTTTAAAAACAGGGGGGGCGAACACCGGGGAGCTGTTTTTT
>TRBV2|NA|TRBJ2-5|NA
CASSEDRRQTQYF
TGTGCCAGCAGTGAAGACAGAAGGCAGACCCAGTACTTC
>TRBV19|NA|TRBJ1-4|NA
CASSPHQGHNEKLFF
TGTGCCAGTAGTCCTCATCAGGGGCATAATGAAAAACTGTTTTTT
>TRBV15|NA|TRBJ2-1|TRBD1
CATSRAGTGGRNEQFF
TGTGCCACCAGCAGAGCCGGGACAGGGGGGCGGAATGAGCAGTTCTTC
>TRBV3-1/TRBV3-2|NA|TRBJ1-2|NA
CASSQGPSGPYGYTF
TGTGCCAGCAGCCAAGGCCCATCAGGGCCCTATGGCTACACCTTC
>TRBV5-1|NA|TRBJ2-4|TRBD2
CASSPNPGLAGGAKNIQYF
TGCGCCAGCAGCCCGAACCCGGGACTAGCGGGGGGGGCCAAAAACATTCAGTACTTC
>TRBV19|NA|TRBJ1-5|TRBD1
CASSTRTDRENQPQHF
TGTGCCAGTAGTACCCGAACGGACAGGGAAAATCAGCCCCAGCATTTT
>TRBV28|NA|TRBJ1-3|NA
CASSPPFGGSGNTIYF
TGTGCCAGCAGTCCACCCTTCGGGGGGTCTGGGAACACCATATATTTT
>TRBV11-3|once|TRBJ2-1|NA
CASSSSRRGSKFF
TGTGCCAGCAGCTCCTCCCGCCGGGGGTCGAAGTTCTTC
>TRBV10-3|NA|TRBJ2-3|NA
CAISESTRSLVADTQYF
TGTGCCATCAGTGAGTCGACTCGGTCACTTGTAGCCGATACGCAGTATTTT
>TRBV10-3|NA|TRBJ2-7|NA
CAISPPGRPSEQYF
TGTGCCATCAGTCCCCCAGGGAGGCCCTCAGAGCAGTACTTC
>TRBV7-9|NA|TRBJ1-1|NA
CASSSGEKENTEAFF
TGTGCCAGCAGCTCAGGGGAGAAGGAGAACACTGAAGCTTTCTTT
>TRBV6-5|NA|TRBJ1-1|NA
CASTPHGTTTEAFF
TGTGCCAGCACCCCCCACGGGACAACCACTGAAGCTTTCTTT
>TRBV19|NA|TRBJ1-1|NA
CASSISGWGHLNTEAFF
TGTGCCAGTAGTATCTCGGGGTGGGGACACTTGAACACTGAAGCTTTCTTT
>TRBV29-1|NA|TRBJ1-5|NA
CSVEVGGTNQPQHF
TGCAGCGTTGAGGTGGGGGGTACCAATCAGCCCCAGCATTTT
>TRBV4-3|NA|TRBJ1-2|TRBD1
CASSQGYRGGGYTF
TGCGCCAGCAGCCAAGGCTACAGGGGAGGCGGCTACACCTTC
>TRBV27|NA|TRBJ1-1|NA
CASIPTYTYPRQNFNYEAFF
TGTGCCAGCATACCCACTTATACCTACCCCCGCCAGAACTTTAACTATGAAGCTTTCTTT
>TRBV5-1|NA|TRBJ1-5|NA
CASSPRGGNQPQHF
TGCGCCAGCAGCCCCAGGGGAGGCAATCAGCCCCAGCATTTT
>TRBV5-1|NA|TRBJ1-3|TRBD1
CASSLGQGSSGNTIYF
TGCGCCAGCAGCCTTGGACAGGGGAGCTCTGGAAACACCATATATTTT
>TRBV11-3|NA|TRBJ2-1|NA
CASSQNGDEQFF
TGTGCCAGCAGCCAGAACGGGGATGAGCAGTTCTTC